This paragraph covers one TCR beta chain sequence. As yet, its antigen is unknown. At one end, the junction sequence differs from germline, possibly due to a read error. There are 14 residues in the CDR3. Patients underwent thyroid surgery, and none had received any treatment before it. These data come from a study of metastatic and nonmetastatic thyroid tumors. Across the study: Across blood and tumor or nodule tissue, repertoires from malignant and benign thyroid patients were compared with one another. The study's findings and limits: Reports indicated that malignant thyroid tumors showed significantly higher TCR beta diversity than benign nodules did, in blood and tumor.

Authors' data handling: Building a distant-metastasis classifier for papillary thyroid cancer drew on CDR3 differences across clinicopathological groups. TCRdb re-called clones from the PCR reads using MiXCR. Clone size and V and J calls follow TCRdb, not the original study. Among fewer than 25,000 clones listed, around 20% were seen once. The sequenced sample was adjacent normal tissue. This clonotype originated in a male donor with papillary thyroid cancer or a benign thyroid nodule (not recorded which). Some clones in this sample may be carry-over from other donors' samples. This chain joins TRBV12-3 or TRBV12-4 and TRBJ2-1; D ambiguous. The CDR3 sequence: CASSLFVPGGAGIF. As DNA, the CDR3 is TGTGCCAGCAGTTTATTTGTACCCGGCGGCGCCGGTATCTTC.